One T cell receptor beta chain is described in this entry. Its cognate antigen is unknown. The CDR3 has 15 amino acids. Trimming cost V 2 bases and J 10 bases; bases outside gene matches: 8. Germline-derived CDR1 and CDR2 are SGHTA and FQGNSA. Use of 60 Vbeta and 13 Jbeta primers characterized the PCR. As handled by the study authors: Some 11 million of the approximately 80 million unique TCR beta chains counted in a later analysis were shared. Libraries were prepared by immunoSEQ multiplex PCR; TCRdb keeps only in-frame clonotypes and omits some of them. That table supplies the V and J calls and clone size; D and trimming were determined from the DNA. The table has under 200,000 clones, approximately 76% seen once. The data stem from a study of cytomegalovirus exposure and HLA in healthy donors. Across the whole study: Caucasian-associated ancestry cluster membership applied to approximately 84% of 398 genotyped donors. Study-wide points: Segments of the TCR beta V type were, in most cases, productive about 90% or about 30% of the time in an earlier analysis. Across donors, sequencing depth was assumed by presence/absence analyses to be roughly uniform.

The sequence derives from a man aged 55 to 69 in good health and CMV-seronegative. The sample taken for sequencing was PBMCs. The genes are TRBV7-2 and TRBJ1-6; 7 bases map to TRBD1. Here the CDR3 DNA reads TGTGCCAGCAGCTTACGACAGGGCGAAGGATCACCCCTCCACTTT. Translating it yields CASSLRQGEGSPLHF.